These 13 T cell receptor beta chains came from one sample sequenced in a study of CD8+ T cells in alopecia areata (dated by TCRdb to 2017 to 2018). Libraries were constructed by the immunoSEQ multiplex PCR assay. To provide template for TCR sequencing, every sample had RNA extracted and reverse transcribed into cDNA. Held by TCRdb, this immuneACCESS table contains in-frame sequences only and omits some clones. Under half of the omission traces to an unresolved V gene where checked; the cause of the rest is unknown. Recorded for this sample are about 200,000 clones; around three fifths of them occurred a single time. Over 0.4% of the sample lies in the top ten. The time point label here, explained by the study, means: baseline before oral tofacitinib. The sample in question was CD4+ T cells sorted from blood, obtained at week 0. All receptors come from a human donor with alopecia areata.

This chain joins TRBV9 and TRBJ1-5; 7 bases map to TRBD1. This CDR3 region has 14 residues. Trimming took 2 bases from V and 5 from J; bases not matched to a gene: 4. CDR1 is SGDLS and CDR2 is YYNGEE in the germline V gene. The DNA for the CDR3 is TGTGCCAGCAGCGTCCGGGACAGCTATCAGCCCCAGCATTTT. This translates into CASSVRDSYQPQHF.

This clone came up a few times. V usage is TRBV18 and J usage is TRBJ1-2; 9 bases are a match to TRBD1. Trimming took 6 bases from V and 4 from J; bases not matched to a gene: 9. This CDR3 has 15 residues. The germline V gene has CDR1 KGHSH and CDR2 LQKENI. CDR3 DNA sequence: TGTGCCAGCTCCCTGTCTGCGGGACAGGGCTATGGCTACACCTTC. Residues: CASSLSAGQGYGYTF.

This clone showed up just a few times. The rearrangement uses TRBV9 and TRBJ2-4; perhaps TRBD1 as D (7 bases). Per the germline V gene, CDR1 is SGDLS and CDR2 is YYNGEE. The CDR3 totals 14 residues. The germline V and J ends were trimmed by 3 bases and 6 bases, with 13 bases remaining between them. CDR3 sequence reads: CASSGGTAGNIQYF. CDR3 bases: TGTGCCAGCAGCGGAGGGACAGCGGGAAACATTCAGTACTTC.

The chain joins TRBV29-1 to TRBJ2-5; 7 nucleotides match TRBD2. Germline V gives CDR1 SQVTM, CDR2 ANQGSEA. This CDR3 region has 15 residues. With 8 bases clipped from V and 10 bases from J, the junction kept 22 bases outside the gene matches. In DNA form, the CDR3 reads TGCAGCCTATCATGGGGTCGCGCTCAAGCGGGGCGCCAGTACTTC. This codes for CSLSWGRAQAGRQYF.

The CDR3 DNA follows: TGTGCCAGCAGCTTAGTTAGAGACTGGGTTTACAATGAGCAGTTCTTC. Protein sequence: CASSLVRDWVYNEQFF. The V gene is TRBV7-2, the J gene TRBJ2-1, with D unclear. The CDR3 totals 16 residues. The V gene's germline CDR1 is SGHTA and CDR2 FQGNSA. Trimming stripped 1 base from V and 4 bases from J, with 14 bases between.

The chain employs TRBV30 and TRBJ1-2, with D possibly matching TRBD1 (6 bases). Germline values: CDR1 GTSNPN, CDR2 SVGIG (reference sequence). CDR3 length: 12 residues. Trimming took 0 bases from V and 7 from J, leaving 9 bases between them. The CDR3 sequence is CAWSVNRVGYTF. The CDR3 region has the DNA TGTGCCTGGAGTGTAAACAGGGTTGGCTACACCTTC.

The V and J genes are TRBV18 and TRBJ2-2; D may be TRBD2 (5 bases). Germline V gene sequence: CDR1 KGHSH, CDR2 LQKENI. The CDR3 extends over 16 amino acids. V dropped 5 bases and J dropped 1 base, with 14 bases sitting between them. CDR3 loop: CASSSREGGNTGELFF. The CDR3 DNA reads as TGTGCCAGCTCATCCCGAGAGGGCGGGAACACCGGGGAGCTGTTTTTT.

In its sample, this clone was seen a few times. V usage is TRBV30 and J usage is TRBJ1-1; D unresolved. Trimming cost V 3 bases and J 2 bases, with 10 bases left between them. From germline, CDR1 is GTSNPN and CDR2 SVGIG (reference sequence). The CDR3 has 13 residues. CDR3 DNA: TGTGCCTGGAGCCTCAGTAGCAACACTGAAGCTTTCTTT. Protein sequence: CAWSLSSNTEAFF.

This clone has more than one count but fewer than ten. This sequence joins TRBV4-1 and TRBJ2-1, with 13 bases aligning to TRBD2. Germline V CDR1 and CDR2: MGHRA, YSYEKL. Trimming took 4 bases from V and 9 from J; bases not matched to a gene: 6. This CDR3 comprises 15 residues. In nucleotides, the CDR3 is TGCGCCAGCAGCCCTGGACTAGCGGGAGTCAGTGAGCAGTTCTTC. Its translation is CASSPGLAGVSEQFF.

The chain is built from TRBV29-1 and TRBJ1-6; 8 nucleotides match TRBD1. The CDR3 sequence is 14 residues long. Germline V gene lookup returns CDR1 SQVTM and CDR2 ANQGSEA. Losses at the gene ends were 4 bases for V and 7 bases for J; bases not matched to a gene: 6. The chain's CDR3 is CSVGVGQGNSPLHF. CDR3 bases: TGCAGCGTTGGAGTAGGACAGGGAAATTCACCCCTCCACTTT.

This clone came up a few times. This chain connects TRBV7-2 to TRBJ2-3, with TRBD2 identical over 12 bases. CDR1 is SGHTA and CDR2 is FQGNSA in the germline V gene. This CDR3 is 16 amino acids long. Unmatched junction bases numbered 6, after V lost 4 bases and J lost 4 bases. DNA of the CDR3: TGTGCCAGCAGCTCATTACTAGCGGGAGGACCAGATACGCAGTATTTT. Translating gives CASSSLLAGGPDTQYF. Filled out from reference TRBV7-2 and TRBJ2-3, the complete variable domain reads GAGVSQSPSNKVTEKGKDVELRCDPISGHTALYWYRQSLGQGLEFLIYFQGNSAPDKSGLPSDRFSAERTGGSVSTLTIQRTQQEDSAVYLCASSSLLAGGPDTQYFGPGTRLTVL.

This chain connects TRBV7-9 to TRBJ2-5; D is unclear. The CDR3 has 15 amino acids. Per the germline V gene, CDR1 is SEHNR and CDR2 is FQNEAQ (reference sequence). Trimming left V 0 bases short and J 4 bases short, with 12 bases between. CDR3 DNA sequence: TGTGCCAGCAGCTTAGCCTCGGGTACCCTAGAGACCCAGTACTTC. Its protein product is CASSLASGTLETQYF.

J is TRBJ1-5 and V is TRBV6-5; tentatively, D is TRBD1 (5 bases). In germline, CDR1 is MNHEY, CDR2 SVGAGI. This CDR3 is built from 14 residues. Deletions cut 6 bases from V and 7 bases from J, with 16 bases between. CDR3 DNA: TGTGCCAGCAGACGGGCAGGGCTCGGGCAGCCCCAGCATTTT. This translates into CASRRAGLGQPQHF.